The clone carrying this T cell receptor (beta chain) was seen repeatedly, ten times or more. The antigen remains undetermined. Unique molecular identifiers were used to barcode this TCRbeta library. TCRdb fed the PCR reads into MiXCR, producing one record per CDR3 protein. The data show about 300,000 distinct CDR3 sequences, 6% to 10% seen once. The ends lost 0 bases at V and 3 bases at J; junction bases unmatched: 9. The CDR3 contains 17 residues. This entry belongs to a study of T-cell reconstitution after alpha-beta-depleted transplantation in children. Study-wide findings and caveats: After transplant, at about two months, alpha-beta T cells were reportedly derived from several hundred expanded graft clones. One year post-transplant, T-cell counts and diversity were largely derived from T cells produced anew.

Sequences were derived from peripheral blood, sampled 360 days after TCRalphabeta/CD19-depleted stem cell transplant. The chain carries TRBV12-3 or TRBV12-4 and TRBJ2-7; the match to TRBD1 covers 9 bases. This TCR was sampled from a female patient younger than 10 who had a stem cell transplant for Fanconi anemia, so the T cells may come from the graft donor. Written as DNA, the CDR3 is TGTGCCAGCAGTTTAGCGCTTTCGACAGGGGGGAACTACGAGCAGTACTTC. It translates to CASSLALSTGGNYEQYF.